Listed below are T cell receptor beta chains from one sample, sequenced in a study of T cell changes during pregnancy in multiple sclerosis. Clones were read by immunoSEQ multiplex PCR, and TCRdb kept only the in-frame ones, dropping some. In the table there are some 38,000 clones, 88% of which are singletons. Source: CD8+ T cells from peripheral blood mononuclear cells, taken in the third trimester of pregnancy. Receptors originate from a female donor with multiple sclerosis, enrolled in a pregnancy study. CDR3s include the opening cysteine and the closing phenylalanine or tryptophan. Fields, in order: V gene, clone size, D gene, J gene, CDR3 protein, CDR3 DNA. A D gene is named only where the DNA matches it firmly. Clone size is stated in some rows and not others, as once, few, many or a class when expanded.

V gene: TRBV5-5; clone size: -; D gene: -; J gene: TRBJ2-1; CDR3 protein: CASSLLAGIYSYNEQFF; CDR3 DNA: TGTGCCAGCAGCTTGTTGGCGGGCATTTACTCCTACAATGAGCAGTTCTTC
V gene: TRBV6-5; clone size: -; D gene: -; J gene: TRBJ1-1; CDR3 protein: CASSYSSWGWTEAFF; CDR3 DNA: TGTGCCAGCAGTTACTCGAGCTGGGGCTGGACTGAAGCTTTCTTT
V gene: TRBV5-1; clone size: -; D gene: -; J gene: TRBJ1-1; CDR3 protein: CASSDRERMNTEAFF; CDR3 DNA: TGCGCCAGCAGCGACAGAGAGAGAATGAACACTGAAGCTTTCTTT
V gene: TRBV7-2; clone size: -; D gene: TRBD2; J gene: TRBJ2-7; CDR3 protein: CASSLSGTSASFNIYEQYF; CDR3 DNA: TGTGCCAGCAGCTTATCCGGGACTAGCGCCTCTTTTAACATCTACGAGCAGTACTTC
V gene: TRBV6-5; clone size: -; D gene: TRBD1; J gene: TRBJ1-1; CDR3 protein: CASNYLPGGRNTEAFF; CDR3 DNA: TGTGCCAGCAATTACCTACCAGGGGGGAGGAACACTGAAGCTTTCTTT
V gene: TRBV19; clone size: -; D gene: -; J gene: TRBJ1-1; CDR3 protein: CASSIGQGLRGTEAFF; CDR3 DNA: TGTGCCAGTAGTATTGGGCAGGGCTTGCGCGGCACTGAAGCTTTCTTT
V gene: TRBV6-5; clone size: -; D gene: TRBD1; J gene: TRBJ1-6; CDR3 protein: CASSLDRGHSPLHF; CDR3 DNA: TGTGCCAGCAGCCTCGACAGGGGGCATTCACCCCTCCACTTT
V gene: TRBV15; clone size: -; D gene: -; J gene: TRBJ1-6; CDR3 protein: CATSGLSVPYNSPLHF; CDR3 DNA: TGTGCCACCAGCGGACTCTCGGTACCCTATAATTCACCCCTCCACTTT
V gene: TRBV19; clone size: -; D gene: -; J gene: TRBJ1-5; CDR3 protein: CASSIPFGGNQPQHF; CDR3 DNA: TGTGCCAGTAGTATTCCGTTTGGAGGCAATCAGCCCCAGCATTTT
V gene: TRBV2; clone size: -; D gene: -; J gene: TRBJ2-2; CDR3 protein: CASSELLPGTGELFF; CDR3 DNA: TGTGCCAGCAGTGAATTGCTACCAGGCACCGGGGAGCTGTTTTTT
V gene: TRBV5-1; clone size: -; D gene: -; J gene: TRBJ2-7; CDR3 protein: CASSFTGYEQYF; CDR3 DNA: TGCGCCAGCAGCTTTACAGGTTACGAGCAGTACTTC
V gene: TRBV30; clone size: once; D gene: TRBD1; J gene: TRBJ2-1; CDR3 protein: CAWSALKPGGEQFF; CDR3 DNA: TGTGCCTGGAGTGCTCTCAAACCAGGGGGTGAGCAGTTCTTC
V gene: TRBV13; clone size: -; D gene: TRBD1; J gene: TRBJ1-2; CDR3 protein: CATVGDRGYGYTF; CDR3 DNA: TGTGCCACCGTGGGGGACAGGGGCTATGGCTACACCTTC
V gene: TRBV5-4; clone size: -; D gene: TRBD1; J gene: TRBJ1-6; CDR3 protein: CASRDRGNSPLHF; CDR3 DNA: TGTGCCAGCAGGGACAGGGGAAATTCACCCCTCCACTTT
V gene: TRBV7-9; clone size: -; D gene: -; J gene: TRBJ2-7; CDR3 protein: CASSLTSQASYEQYF; CDR3 DNA: TGTGCCAGCAGCTTAACTAGCCAGGCCTCCTACGAGCAGTACTTC
V gene: TRBV27; clone size: -; D gene: -; J gene: TRBJ2-3; CDR3 protein: CASSLSGVLAGNTDTQYF; CDR3 DNA: TGTGCCAGCAGTTTATCGGGGGTTCTCGCGGGAAACACAGATACGCAGTATTTT
V gene: TRBV5-6; clone size: -; D gene: TRBD2; J gene: TRBJ2-7; CDR3 protein: CASSFGTSVFYEQYF; CDR3 DNA: TGTGCCAGCAGCTTCGGGACTAGCGTATTCTACGAGCAGTACTTC
V gene: TRBV4-3; clone size: -; D gene: TRBD2; J gene: TRBJ2-1; CDR3 protein: CASSQDGSSGGILSYNEQFF; CDR3 DNA: TGCGCCAGCAGCCAAGATGGGAGTAGCGGGGGGATCTTGTCCTACAATGAGCAGTTCTTC
V gene: TRBV18; clone size: once; D gene: -; J gene: TRBJ2-7; CDR3 protein: CASSPRGPYEQYF; CDR3 DNA: TGTGCCAGCTCACCGCGAGGGCCCTACGAGCAGTACTTC
V gene: TRBV14; clone size: few; D gene: TRBD1; J gene: TRBJ2-7; CDR3 protein: CASSPDRGNEQYF; CDR3 DNA: TGTGCCAGCAGCCCGGACAGGGGGAACGAGCAGTACTTC
V gene: TRBV2; clone size: -; D gene: TRBD1; J gene: TRBJ1-1; CDR3 protein: CASTVERDRWSLNTEAFF; CDR3 DNA: TGTGCCAGCACAGTTGAGCGGGACAGGTGGTCCTTGAACACTGAAGCTTTCTTT
V gene: TRBV11-2; clone size: -; D gene: -; J gene: TRBJ1-2; CDR3 protein: CASSPGVGYGYTF; CDR3 DNA: TGTGCCAGCAGCCCAGGGGTAGGCTATGGCTACACCTTC
V gene: TRBV5-8; clone size: -; D gene: -; J gene: TRBJ2-5; CDR3 protein: CASSFFGGIGETQYF; CDR3 DNA: TGTGCCAGCAGCTTTTTTGGGGGGATTGGGGAGACCCAGTACTTC
V gene: TRBV27; clone size: many; D gene: -; J gene: TRBJ2-7; CDR3 protein: CASSLSRGYEQYF; CDR3 DNA: TGTGCCAGCAGTTTATCGAGAGGCTACGAGCAGTACTTC
V gene: TRBV6-5; clone size: -; D gene: -; J gene: TRBJ1-6; CDR3 protein: CASSPPNGSPLHF; CDR3 DNA: TGTGCCAGCAGTCCGCCGAACGGTTCACCCCTCCACTTT
V gene: TRBV29-1; clone size: -; D gene: TRBD1; J gene: TRBJ2-1; CDR3 protein: CSVGTGLQLGEFF; CDR3 DNA: TGCAGCGTTGGGACAGGGTTGCAGCTCGGGGAGTTCTTC
V gene: TRBV7-3; clone size: -; D gene: TRBD1; J gene: TRBJ2-3; CDR3 protein: CASSGRTGGLDTQYF; CDR3 DNA: TGTGCCAGCAGCGGACGGACAGGGGGCCTAGATACGCAGTATTTT